The rows below give T cell receptor beta chains drawn from one sample of a study of post-analysis software for immune sequencing data. TCRdb used MiXCR to reprocess the PCR reads, holding one entry per CDR3 protein. Among hundreds of thousands of distinct CDR3 sequences listed, 59% were seen once. Sequencing used blood. The origin of the receptors is a girl aged 2 to 9 with multiple sclerosis. Both conserved end residues are part of each CDR3. D genes are given only for firm matches. Clone size, where shown, is once, few, many, or a class for clones that have expanded.

CDR3 protein: CASSSYLKLTGTGSYNEQFF
CDR3 DNA: TGCGCCAGCAGCTCCTATTTAAAACTTACCGGGACAGGGTCCTACAATGAGCAGTTCTTC
clone size: .
J gene: TRBJ2-1
V gene: TRBV5-1
D gene: TRBD1

CDR3 protein: CAISILAGAAGQFF
CDR3 DNA: TGTGCCATCAGTATACTAGCGGGGGCCGCGGGGCAGTTCTTC
clone size: once
J gene: TRBJ2-1
V gene: TRBV10-3
D gene: TRBD2

CDR3 protein: CASSKVEAGLSTDEQYF
CDR3 DNA: TGTGCCAGCAGCAAAGTGGAGGCGGGACTCTCCACAGACGAGCAGTACTTC
clone size: .
J gene: TRBJ2-7
V gene: TRBV21-1
D gene: .

CDR3 protein: CASPSPLGEKETQYF
CDR3 DNA: TGCGCCAGCCCCTCCCCGTTAGGGGAGAAGGAGACCCAGTACTTC
clone size: .
J gene: TRBJ2-5
V gene: TRBV4-1
D gene: .

CDR3 protein: CASRAGTSGAMQFF
CDR3 DNA: TGCGCCAGCAGGGCCGGGACTAGCGGGGCAATGCAGTTCTTC
clone size: .
J gene: TRBJ2-1
V gene: TRBV5-1
D gene: TRBD2

CDR3 protein: CASSESQGTFYGYTF
CDR3 DNA: TGTGCCAGCAGTGAATCACAGGGGACATTCTATGGCTACACCTTC
clone size: .
J gene: TRBJ1-2
V gene: TRBV2
D gene: TRBD1

CDR3 protein: CASRATASYNEQFF
CDR3 DNA: TGCGCCAGCAGGGCGACCGCTTCCTACAATGAGCAGTTCTTC
clone size: .
J gene: TRBJ2-1
V gene: TRBV5-1
D gene: .

CDR3 protein: CASSYSMGDEYEQYF
CDR3 DNA: TGTGCCAGCAGTTACTCGATGGGGGACGAGTACGAGCAGTACTTC
clone size: few
J gene: TRBJ2-7
V gene: TRBV6-5
D gene: .

CDR3 protein: CASSLNSRGRGNSPLHF
CDR3 DNA: TGTGCCAGCAGCTTAAATAGCAGGGGGCGCGGTAATTCACCCCTCCACTTT
clone size: .
J gene: TRBJ1-6
V gene: TRBV5-5
D gene: TRBD1

CDR3 protein: CASSQDVLGGAGTQYF
CDR3 DNA: TGCGCCAGCAGCCAAGATGTCTTGGGCGGGGCTGGGACGCAGTATTTT
clone size: few
J gene: TRBJ2-3
V gene: TRBV4-1
D gene: .

CDR3 protein: CVSSSPSRVGSYEQYF
CDR3 DNA: TGTGTCAGCAGCTCGCCCTCCAGGGTAGGGTCCTACGAGCAGTACTTC
clone size: .
J gene: TRBJ2-7
V gene: TRBV7-8
D gene: .

CDR3 protein: CSVVSGPDYGEQFF
CDR3 DNA: TGCAGCGTTGTATCCGGACCCGACTACGGGGAGCAGTTCTTC
clone size: .
J gene: TRBJ2-1
V gene: TRBV29-1
D gene: .

CDR3 protein: CASSQEPGSGANVLTF
CDR3 DNA: TGTGCCAGCAGCCAAGAACCAGGGTCTGGGGCCAACGTCCTGACTTTC
clone size: .
J gene: TRBJ2-6
V gene: TRBV4-2
D gene: .

CDR3 protein: CASSSGQGDWEQYF
CDR3 DNA: TGTGCCAGCAGCTCCGGACAGGGGGATTGGGAGCAGTACTTC
clone size: few
J gene: TRBJ2-7
V gene: TRBV28
D gene: TRBD1

CDR3 protein: CSASSSTSASTDTQYF
CDR3 DNA: TGCAGTGCTAGTTCTTCGACTAGCGCCAGCACAGATACGCAGTATTTT
clone size: .
J gene: TRBJ2-3
V gene: TRBV20-1
D gene: TRBD2

CDR3 protein: CASSGATGTGRNEQYF
CDR3 DNA: TGTGCCAGCAGTGGGGCGACCGGGACAGGGCGCAACGAGCAGTACTTC
clone size: .
J gene: TRBJ2-7
V gene: TRBV2
D gene: TRBD1

CDR3 protein: CASSLGRAGGWNTEAFF
CDR3 DNA: TGCGCCAGCAGCTTGGGTAGGGCAGGGGGATGGAACACTGAAGCTTTCTTT
clone size: few
J gene: TRBJ1-1
V gene: TRBV5-1
D gene: TRBD1

CDR3 protein: CSASSQRTSTDTQYF
CDR3 DNA: TGCAGTGCTAGTTCCCAGCGGACTAGCACAGATACGCAGTATTTT
clone size: .
J gene: TRBJ2-3
V gene: TRBV20-1
D gene: .

CDR3 protein: CASSPQNRGQNIQYF
CDR3 DNA: TGTGCCAGCAGCCCACAAAACAGGGGCCAAAACATTCAGTACTTC
clone size: .
J gene: TRBJ2-4
V gene: TRBV7-9
D gene: TRBD1

CDR3 protein: CASRGPGLASGNEQFF
CDR3 DNA: TGCGCCAGCAGAGGACCCGGACTAGCGTCAGGAAATGAGCAGTTCTTC
clone size: .
J gene: TRBJ2-1
V gene: TRBV10-2
D gene: TRBD2

CDR3 protein: CASSYSEAGAFENEQFF
CDR3 DNA: TGTGCCAGCAGTTACTCCGAAGCGGGAGCTTTCGAGAATGAGCAGTTCTTC
clone size: .
J gene: TRBJ2-1
V gene: TRBV6-6
D gene: TRBD2

CDR3 protein: CASSLGQGRPGWFF
CDR3 DNA: TGCGCCAGCAGCTTAGGCCAGGGACGGCCAGGCTGGTTCTTC
clone size: .
J gene: TRBJ2-1
V gene: TRBV5-1
D gene: .

CDR3 protein: CASSRSGRGCNEQFF
CDR3 DNA: TGTGCCAGCAGCCGTAGCGGGAGAGGGTGCAATGAGCAGTTCTTC
clone size: .
J gene: TRBJ2-1
V gene: TRBV7-4
D gene: TRBD2

CDR3 protein: CASSSGLGGYTF
CDR3 DNA: TGTGCCAGCAGTTCGGGACTCGGTGGCTACACCTTC
clone size: few
J gene: TRBJ1-2
V gene: TRBV28
D gene: .

CDR3 protein: CASSRGLADTGELFF
CDR3 DNA: TGCGCCAGCAGCCGGGGACTAGCGGACACCGGGGAGCTGTTTTTT
clone size: .
J gene: TRBJ2-2
V gene: TRBV5-1
D gene: TRBD2

CDR3 protein: CASSPRTGAYEQYF
CDR3 DNA: TGTGCCAGCAGTCCTCGGACAGGGGCCTACGAGCAGTACTTC
clone size: .
J gene: TRBJ2-7
V gene: TRBV12-3/TRBV12-4
D gene: TRBD1

CDR3 protein: CASRARGNQPQHF
CDR3 DNA: TGTGCCAGCCGGGCCAGGGGCAATCAGCCCCAGCATTTT
clone size: .
J gene: TRBJ1-5
V gene: TRBV2
D gene: .

CDR3 protein: CATRAGGVGEQFF
CDR3 DNA: TGTGCCACCCGAGCGGGGGGGGTCGGTGAGCAGTTCTTC
clone size: .
J gene: TRBJ2-1
V gene: TRBV6-2/TRBV6-3
D gene: TRBD2

CDR3 protein: CASSSVAGYTYEQYF
CDR3 DNA: TGTGCCAGCAGTTCCGTAGCGGGATACACCTACGAGCAGTACTTC
clone size: .
J gene: TRBJ2-7
V gene: TRBV12-3/TRBV12-4
D gene: TRBD2

CDR3 protein: CASSDVLTNEQFF
CDR3 DNA: TGCGCCAGCAGTGATGTTTTGACGAATGAGCAGTTCTTC
clone size: .
J gene: TRBJ2-1
V gene: TRBV10-1
D gene: .

CDR3 protein: CASSSGAREQFF
CDR3 DNA: TGTGCCAGCAGTTCTGGGGCGAGGGAGCAGTTCTTC
clone size: .
J gene: TRBJ2-1
V gene: TRBV12-3/TRBV12-4
D gene: .

CDR3 protein: CASSLLEVLRGNTEAFF
CDR3 DNA: TGTGCCAGCAGCCTACTGGAGGTCTTACGCGGGAACACTGAAGCTTTCTTT
clone size: .
J gene: TRBJ1-1
V gene: TRBV7-2
D gene: .

CDR3 protein: CACSLDSSTDTQYF
CDR3 DNA: TGTGCCTGCAGCTTAGATAGTTCCACAGATACGCAGTATTTT
clone size: .
J gene: TRBJ2-3
V gene: TRBV7-2
D gene: .

CDR3 protein: CSARGRGGGGTEAFF
CDR3 DNA: TGCAGTGCTAGGGGTCGGGGTGGGGGAGGCACTGAAGCTTTCTTT
clone size: .
J gene: TRBJ1-1
V gene: TRBV20-1
D gene: .

CDR3 protein: CASRAEANTEAFF
CDR3 DNA: TGTGCCAGCAGGGCGGAAGCGAACACTGAAGCTTTCTTT
clone size: .
J gene: TRBJ1-1
V gene: TRBV6-6
D gene: .

CDR3 protein: CASSYSQVPQYF
CDR3 DNA: TGTGCCAGCAGTTACTCGCAGGTTCCGCAGTATTTT
clone size: .
J gene: TRBJ2-3
V gene: TRBV6-5
D gene: .

CDR3 protein: CASSIRLDNYEQYF
CDR3 DNA: TGTGCCAGCAGTATCCGGTTGGACAACTACGAGCAGTACTTC
clone size: .
J gene: TRBJ2-7
V gene: TRBV2
D gene: .

CDR3 protein: CSVGGTSVNEQFF
CDR3 DNA: TGCAGCGTTGGCGGGACTAGCGTTAATGAGCAGTTCTTC
clone size: .
J gene: TRBJ2-1
V gene: TRBV29-1
D gene: TRBD2

CDR3 protein: CSAREVAGGIYNEQFF
CDR3 DNA: TGCAGTGCTAGAGAGGTAGCGGGGGGTATTTACAATGAGCAGTTCTTC
clone size: many
J gene: TRBJ2-1
V gene: TRBV20-1
D gene: TRBD2

CDR3 protein: CSVEGGDTDTQYF
CDR3 DNA: TGCAGCGTTGAGGGGGGGGACACAGATACGCAGTATTTT
clone size: few
J gene: TRBJ2-3
V gene: TRBV29-1
D gene: TRBD2

CDR3 protein: CASSSRGQGVFEQYF
CDR3 DNA: TGTGCCAGCAGCTCAAGGGGACAGGGGGTGTTCGAGCAGTACTTC
clone size: .
J gene: TRBJ2-7
V gene: TRBV27
D gene: TRBD1

CDR3 protein: CASSPQTGSDTEAFF
CDR3 DNA: TGTGCCAGCAGTCCACAGACAGGATCAGACACTGAAGCTTTCTTT
clone size: .
J gene: TRBJ1-1
V gene: TRBV12-3/TRBV12-4
D gene: .

CDR3 protein: CASSLEGARIHEQFF
CDR3 DNA: TGTGCCAGCAGTTTGGAGGGGGCGCGAATACATGAGCAGTTCTTC
clone size: once
J gene: TRBJ2-1
V gene: TRBV12-3/TRBV12-4
D gene: .

CDR3 protein: CSVREGEKLFF
CDR3 DNA: TGCAGCGTTAGGGAGGGTGAAAAACTGTTTTTT
clone size: .
J gene: TRBJ1-4
V gene: TRBV29-1
D gene: .

CDR3 protein: CASSGTMSGTEAFF
CDR3 DNA: TGTGCCAGCAGCGGAACCATGAGTGGCACTGAAGCTTTCTTT
clone size: few
J gene: TRBJ1-1
V gene: TRBV7-2
D gene: .

CDR3 protein: CASSLDGQGVKTQYF
CDR3 DNA: TGCGCCAGCAGCTTGGATGGACAGGGAGTAAAGACCCAGTACTTC
clone size: .
J gene: TRBJ2-5
V gene: TRBV5-1
D gene: TRBD1

CDR3 protein: CAISHGYSYNEQFF
CDR3 DNA: TGTGCCATCAGCCACGGTTACTCCTACAATGAGCAGTTCTTC
clone size: .
J gene: TRBJ2-1
V gene: TRBV10-3
D gene: .

CDR3 protein: CASSQEPGTTEAFF
CDR3 DNA: TGTGCCAGCAGCCAAGAACCGGGGACCACTGAAGCTTTCTTT
clone size: .
J gene: TRBJ1-1
V gene: TRBV3-1
D gene: .

CDR3 protein: CASSLRQGSSSRLWPQHF
CDR3 DNA: TGCGCCAGCAGCCTCCGACAGGGTTCCTCATCACGGTTATGGCCCCAGCATTTT
clone size: .
J gene: TRBJ1-5
V gene: TRBV5-1
D gene: TRBD1

CDR3 protein: CSVLEDGGNNEQFF
CDR3 DNA: TGCAGCGTCCTAGAGGACGGCGGGAACAATGAGCAGTTCTTC
clone size: .
J gene: TRBJ2-1
V gene: TRBV29-1
D gene: .

CDR3 protein: CASSAFGGSYEQYF
CDR3 DNA: TGTGCCAGCAGCGCCTTCGGGGGCTCCTACGAGCAGTACTTC
clone size: .
J gene: TRBJ2-7
V gene: TRBV3-1
D gene: .

CDR3 protein: CASSRMTHYEQYF
CDR3 DNA: TGTGCCAGCAGTCGAATGACCCATTACGAGCAGTACTTC
clone size: .
J gene: TRBJ2-7
V gene: TRBV6-2/TRBV6-3
D gene: .

CDR3 protein: CASSTRGQGRYNEQFF
CDR3 DNA: TGCGCCAGCAGCACCCGAGGGCAGGGTCGCTACAATGAGCAGTTCTTC
clone size: .
J gene: TRBJ2-1
V gene: TRBV5-1
D gene: .

CDR3 protein: CASSLGRALKNIQYF
CDR3 DNA: TGTGCCAGCAGCTTGGGACGCGCGCTGAAAAACATTCAGTACTTC
clone size: few
J gene: TRBJ2-4
V gene: TRBV5-6
D gene: .

CDR3 protein: CSVGGPPPFWTNTEAFF
CDR3 DNA: TGCAGCGTTGGTGGGCCACCGCCCTTTTGGACAAACACTGAAGCTTTCTTT
clone size: .
J gene: TRBJ1-1
V gene: TRBV29-1
D gene: .